The 6 T cell receptor beta chains below were found in one sample sequenced in a study of T cell responses to AZD1222 COVID-19 vaccine. Only in-frame clones appear in the TCRdb table, and some are missing; sequencing was by immunoSEQ multiplex PCR. The sample holds under 150,000 clones, approximately 90% seen once. This material consisted of peripheral blood, taken 28 days after the second AZD1222 dose. These receptors were obtained from an adult who received the AZD1222 COVID-19 vaccine.

The rearrangement joins TRBV9 to TRBJ1-3; D unclear. V was pared by 4 bases and J by 2 bases, with 16 bases between. CDR3 size: 16 residues. Germline CDR1 reads SGDLS; CDR2 reads YYNGEE. This chain's CDR3 is CASSNRRRDPGNTIYF. The CDR3 nucleotides are TGTGCCAGCAGCAATCGCCGACGGGATCCTGGAAACACCATATATTTT.

This clone is a singleton in its sample. The chain recombines TRBV6-2 or TRBV6-3 with TRBJ2-1; TRBD2 is a possible D gene (5 bases). The V end was cut by 0 bases, the J end by 1 base, with 10 bases between. This CDR3 spans 16 amino acids. The germline gives CDR1 MNHEY, CDR2 SVGEGT. CDR3 sequence (DNA): TGTGCCAGCAGTTACTCTCCTAGCCGATCCTACAATGAGCAGTTCTTC. As protein: CASSYSPSRSYNEQFF.

The J gene is TRBJ1-5, the V gene TRBV2, with 8 bases identical to TRBD1. The CDR3 consists of 14 residues. With V trimmed by 3 bases and J by 4 bases, 2 bases remained unmatched. In germline, CDR1 is SNHLY, CDR2 FYNNEI. CDR3 sequence reads: CASSDRTGNQPQHF. In DNA, the CDR3 is TGTGCCAGCAGTGACCGGACAGGGAATCAGCCCCAGCATTTT.

This clone has only one observation. CDR3 bases: TGCGCCAGCCAGTTCCGGGAGGGGTGGGGTGAGCAGTTCTTC. This translates into CASQFREGWGEQFF. The chain couples TRBV5-1 to TRBJ2-1; 8 nucleotides align to TRBD2. The V and J ends lost 7 bases and 9 bases, in that order; junction bases with no gene match: 12. Germline assignment: CDR1 SGHRS and CDR2 YFSETQ. The CDR3 runs to 14 residues.

This rearrangement joins TRBV5-1 to TRBJ1-2, with unresolved D. CDR1 SGHRS and CDR2 YFSETQ come from the germline V gene. The CDR3 runs to 16 residues. V lost 4 bases and J lost 6, with 22 bases in between. The DNA of the CDR3 is TGCGCCAGCAGCCCCCCAGACACTGCCGGTCGAAATGGCTACACCTTC. It is translated as CASSPPDTAGRNGYTF. The variable domain in full, completed from reference TRBV5-1 and TRBJ1-2, reads KAGVTQTPRYLIKTRGQQVTLSCSPISGHRSVSWYQQTPGQGLQFLFEYFSETQRNKGNFPGRFSGRQFSNSRSEMNVSTLELGDSALYLCASSPPDTAGRNGYTFGSGTRLTVV.

The rearrangement uses TRBV28 and TRBJ1-2; D is perhaps TRBD1 (5 bases). Germline values: CDR1 MDHEN, CDR2 SYDVKM. The CDR3 consists of 14 residues. The ends were cut back, 6 bases at V and 7 bases at J, with 18 bases in the middle. The CDR3 reads CASSPTGTFFGYTF. CDR3 bases: TGTGCCAGCAGCCCCACCGGGACCTTCTTTGGCTACACCTTC.